The rows below give T cell receptor beta chains drawn from one sample of a study of early T cells in non-severe SARS-CoV-2 infection. TCRdb reprocessed the 5' RACE reads with MiXCR, giving one entry per CDR3 protein. The table has 54,000 or so distinct CDR3 sequences, over 9.5% seen once. Sequencing was performed on whole blood. The receptors stem from an adult who was a healthcare worker with PCR-confirmed SARS-CoV-2 infection or an uninfected control (not recorded which). The CDR3 runs from the conserved cysteine through the conserved F or W. Fields, in order: J gene, V gene, D gene, CDR3 length, clone size, CDR3 DNA, CDR3 protein. The D gene is left open where the match is weak. Clone sizes are given selectively: once, few, many, or a class where the clone is expanded.

j_gene: TRBJ2-2
v_gene: TRBV5-1
d_gene: TRBD2
len: 15
abundance: many
CDR3nt: TGCGCCAGCGCATCAATAGCGGGAGCTGGCGGGGAGCTGTTTTTT
CDR3aa: CASASIAGAGGELFF

j_gene: TRBJ1-2
v_gene: TRBV7-9
d_gene: -
len: 17
abundance: few
CDR3nt: TGTGCCAGCAGCTTTCTATCTCCACGGGAGATAAACTATGGCTACACCTTC
CDR3aa: CASSFLSPREINYGYTF

j_gene: TRBJ2-3
v_gene: TRBV29-1
d_gene: TRBD2
len: 14
abundance: -
CDR3nt: TGCAGCGAATCGGCGGGAGGTAGCGCAGATACGCAGTATTTT
CDR3aa: CSESAGGSADTQYF

j_gene: TRBJ2-1
v_gene: TRBV3-1
d_gene: -
len: 13
abundance: many
CDR3nt: TGTGCCAGCAGCCAAGAATGGTGGGCTGAGCAGTTCTTC
CDR3aa: CASSQEWWAEQFF

j_gene: TRBJ2-3
v_gene: TRBV5-1
d_gene: TRBD1
len: 16
abundance: -
CDR3nt: TGCGCCAGCGGAATGACAGGGGGGCAGTACACAGATACGCAGTATTTT
CDR3aa: CASGMTGGQYTDTQYF

j_gene: TRBJ2-7
v_gene: TRBV5-1
d_gene: -
len: 13
abundance: many
CDR3nt: TGCGCCAGCAGTCTCGGTGACTCCCGCGAGCAGTACTTC
CDR3aa: CASSLGDSREQYF

j_gene: TRBJ2-2
v_gene: TRBV29-1
d_gene: -
len: 13
abundance: few
CDR3nt: TGCAGCGTTCAAAGAGATAGAACCGGGGAGCTGTTTTTT
CDR3aa: CSVQRDRTGELFF

j_gene: TRBJ2-2
v_gene: TRBV6-5
d_gene: -
len: 15
abundance: few
CDR3nt: TGTGCCAGCAGTCCCCAGGGGTCTGTCACCGGGGAGCTGTTTTTT
CDR3aa: CASSPQGSVTGELFF

j_gene: TRBJ2-1
v_gene: TRBV28
d_gene: -
len: 12
abundance: -
CDR3nt: TGTGCCAGCAGTTTATTGGTCGGGACCCAGTTCTTC
CDR3aa: CASSLLVGTQFF

j_gene: TRBJ2-7
v_gene: TRBV2
d_gene: TRBD2
len: 17
abundance: -
CDR3nt: TGTGCCAGCAGCGGGTTAATGTGGTCCGCGGGGAGGGACGAGCAGTACTTC
CDR3aa: CASSGLMWSAGRDEQYF

j_gene: TRBJ1-6
v_gene: TRBV25-1
d_gene: TRBD1
len: 13
abundance: few
CDR3nt: TGTGCCAGCAGTATTGGGACAGCCTTAGGCCTCCACTTT
CDR3aa: CASSIGTALGLHF

j_gene: TRBJ2-1
v_gene: TRBV19
d_gene: -
len: 15
abundance: few
CDR3nt: TGTGCCAGTAGGATCATAGACTCCGGTAGTTTGGAGCAGTTCTTC
CDR3aa: CASRIIDSGSLEQFF

j_gene: TRBJ1-1
v_gene: TRBV7-2
d_gene: TRBD1
len: 12
abundance: -
CDR3nt: TGTGCCAGCAGCTTAGTGACAGGGAGGGCTTTCTTT
CDR3aa: CASSLVTGRAFF

j_gene: TRBJ2-1
v_gene: TRBV3-1
d_gene: -
len: 11
abundance: many
CDR3nt: TGTGCCAGCAGCCAGCTAAATGAGCAGTTCTTC
CDR3aa: CASSQLNEQFF

j_gene: TRBJ2-7
v_gene: TRBV18
d_gene: -
len: 14
abundance: -
CDR3nt: TGTGCCAGCTCACCACCCACCACAGGGTACGAGCAGTACTTC
CDR3aa: CASSPPTTGYEQYF

j_gene: TRBJ2-2
v_gene: TRBV7-8
d_gene: -
len: 11
abundance: many
CDR3nt: TGTGCCAGCAGCTTTACCGGGGAGCTGTTTTTT
CDR3aa: CASSFTGELFF

j_gene: TRBJ1-1
v_gene: TRBV5-5
d_gene: -
len: 12
abundance: few
CDR3nt: TGTGCCAGCAGCCGTAACCAAGGTGAAGCTTTCTTT
CDR3aa: CASSRNQGEAFF

j_gene: TRBJ2-1
v_gene: TRBV5-1
d_gene: -
len: 13
abundance: few
CDR3nt: TGCGCCAGCAGCTTGGTGAGCAACAATGAGCAGTTCTTC
CDR3aa: CASSLVSNNEQFF

j_gene: TRBJ2-1
v_gene: TRBV5-6
d_gene: -
len: 13
abundance: -
CDR3nt: TGTGCCAGCAGCTTGTCGACACGGGGGGCGAGGTTCTTC
CDR3aa: CASSLSTRGARFF

j_gene: TRBJ2-6
v_gene: TRBV6-2/TRBV6-3
d_gene: -
len: 15
abundance: -
CDR3nt: TGTGCCAGCAGTTACGGAGGGGATGGGGCCAACGTCCTGACTTTC
CDR3aa: CASSYGGDGANVLTF

j_gene: TRBJ2-7
v_gene: TRBV9
d_gene: -
len: 15
abundance: few
CDR3nt: TGTGCCAGCAGCTACGGGGGCGGGAGTACGTACGAGCAGTACTTC
CDR3aa: CASSYGGGSTYEQYF

j_gene: TRBJ2-6
v_gene: TRBV6-2/TRBV6-3
d_gene: -
len: 12
abundance: few
CDR3nt: TGTGCCAGCAGCTCTGGGGCCAACGTCCTGACTTTC
CDR3aa: CASSSGANVLTF

j_gene: TRBJ2-1
v_gene: TRBV10-3
d_gene: -
len: 15
abundance: many
CDR3nt: TGTGCCATCAGTGAGGTAGGGGGCGCGGGATATGAGCAGTTCTTC
CDR3aa: CAISEVGGAGYEQFF

j_gene: TRBJ2-3
v_gene: TRBV5-4
d_gene: -
len: 15
abundance: -
CDR3nt: TGTGCCAGCAGCGGGGGTTCCGTCGGGGCAGATACGCAGTATTTT
CDR3aa: CASSGGSVGADTQYF

j_gene: TRBJ2-7
v_gene: TRBV30
d_gene: -
len: 12
abundance: many
CDR3nt: TGTGCCTGGAGTGTGGCTTCCTACGAGCAGTACTTC
CDR3aa: CAWSVASYEQYF

j_gene: TRBJ2-1
v_gene: TRBV7-3
d_gene: TRBD2
len: 15
abundance: -
CDR3nt: TGTGCCAGCAGCTTGGGACTAGCGGGAGTGGCTGAGCAGTTCTTC
CDR3aa: CASSLGLAGVAEQFF

j_gene: TRBJ1-2
v_gene: TRBV5-1
d_gene: TRBD1
len: 13
abundance: few
CDR3nt: TGCGCCAGCAGCCAACAGGGGCTCTATGGCTACACCTTC
CDR3aa: CASSQQGLYGYTF

j_gene: TRBJ1-1
v_gene: TRBV5-1
d_gene: -
len: 17
abundance: many
CDR3nt: TGCGCCAGCAGCTTGGCAGGTTCAGGGTACTCGAACACTGAAGCTTTCTTT
CDR3aa: CASSLAGSGYSNTEAFF

j_gene: TRBJ2-2
v_gene: TRBV4-1
d_gene: TRBD2
len: 17
abundance: -
CDR3nt: TGCGCCAGCAGCCAAGTAGGACTAGCGGTGAACACCGGGGAGCTGTTTTTT
CDR3aa: CASSQVGLAVNTGELFF

j_gene: TRBJ2-1
v_gene: TRBV20-1
d_gene: TRBD2
len: 15
abundance: -
CDR3nt: TGCAGTGCTACTAAGGGACTAGCGGTCTTGGATGAGCAGTTCTTC
CDR3aa: CSATKGLAVLDEQFF

j_gene: TRBJ1-5
v_gene: TRBV30
d_gene: TRBD1
len: 15
abundance: few
CDR3nt: TGTGCCTGGAGTGTACGAGACAGGGTCAATCAGCCCCAGCATTTT
CDR3aa: CAWSVRDRVNQPQHF

j_gene: TRBJ1-5
v_gene: TRBV19
d_gene: -
len: 15
abundance: -
CDR3nt: TGTGCCAGTACCCGGGACGGATATAGCAATCAGCCCCAGCATTTT
CDR3aa: CASTRDGYSNQPQHF

j_gene: TRBJ1-6
v_gene: TRBV3-1
d_gene: -
len: 16
abundance: -
CDR3nt: TGTGCCAGCAGCCAAACACTCGGGACGGTACATTCACCCCTCCACTTT
CDR3aa: CASSQTLGTVHSPLHF

j_gene: TRBJ2-1
v_gene: TRBV5-4
d_gene: TRBD2
len: 15
abundance: few
CDR3nt: TGTGCCAGCAGCACAGGACTAGCGGGTTACAATGAGCAGTTCTTC
CDR3aa: CASSTGLAGYNEQFF

j_gene: TRBJ2-2
v_gene: TRBV5-1
d_gene: -
len: 16
abundance: few
CDR3nt: TGCGCCAGCAGCTTGGGGGCCCGTGAAGGGACCGGGGAGCTGTTTTTT
CDR3aa: CASSLGAREGTGELFF

j_gene: TRBJ1-1
v_gene: TRBV14
d_gene: -
len: 16
abundance: -
CDR3nt: TGTGCCAGCAGCCAAGAAGGCGGCCGACCGAACACTGAAGCTTTCTTT
CDR3aa: CASSQEGGRPNTEAFF

j_gene: TRBJ2-5
v_gene: TRBV5-1
d_gene: -
len: 14
abundance: few
CDR3nt: TGCGCCAGCAACTGGGCCCCAGGAGGGGAGACCCAGTACTTC
CDR3aa: CASNWAPGGETQYF

j_gene: TRBJ1-1
v_gene: TRBV6-5
d_gene: -
len: 15
abundance: many
CDR3nt: TGTGCCAGCAGTTACTGGAGTGAAAAAGGGACTGAAGCTTTCTTT
CDR3aa: CASSYWSEKGTEAFF

j_gene: TRBJ2-7
v_gene: TRBV29-1
d_gene: TRBD2
len: 11
abundance: few
CDR3nt: TGCAGCGCCCGACTAGCTTACGAGCAGTACTTC
CDR3aa: CSARLAYEQYF

j_gene: TRBJ1-4
v_gene: TRBV4-1
d_gene: -
len: 15
abundance: -
CDR3nt: TGCGCCAGCAGCCAAGAGGAAGGGGTTAATGAAAAACTGTTTTTT
CDR3aa: CASSQEEGVNEKLFF

j_gene: TRBJ2-1
v_gene: TRBV2
d_gene: TRBD1
len: 11
abundance: few
CDR3nt: TGTGCCAGCAGGGGACAGGCCGTGAAGTTCTTC
CDR3aa: CASRGQAVKFF

j_gene: TRBJ2-5
v_gene: TRBV20-1
d_gene: TRBD2
len: 14
abundance: many
CDR3nt: TGCAGTGCTAGTTGGTCGGGAGGATCAGAGACCCAGTACTTC
CDR3aa: CSASWSGGSETQYF